This T cell receptor beta chain stems from a study of T cell clonality in common variable immunodeficiency (dated by TCRdb to 2013 to 2016). The paper as a whole reports these results and caveats: CVID TCRbeta sequences were reported to have fewer deletions and N-nucleotide insertions and to lack highly modified clones with 13 or more V deletions. TCRbeta clonality was higher in CVID subjects than in healthy controls (t-test p = 0.018), and the increase was most characteristic of about a third of subjects. Patient heterogeneity within the CVID cohort put limits on correlating repertoire features with clinical complications. The authors noted that sequencing repertoires of T cell subpopulations would be needed to clarify what caused the increased clonality in CVID. Even though DNA input was the same, control samples had an average of approximately 82,000 unique sequences each, compared with 25,000 to 35,000 in CVID samples. Healthy controls shared more TCRbeta clones with each other than CVID subjects shared among themselves (p < 0.0001).

CVID was diagnosed by standard criteria: serum IgG, IgA and/or IgM reduced below normal range, plus specific antibody deficiency. There were around 46 subjects in the CVID group (around 15 female and around 29 male), ranging in age from roughly 9 to 70 years, with a mean age of 40. Most CVID patients and most healthy controls were of Caucasian heritage. At the time of study participation, every CVID subject had been on replacement immunoglobulin therapy for at least one year. At the time of blood collection, no CVID subject was ill or was being treated with immunomodulatory or immunosuppressive medication. From each donor, roughly 5 to 9 ml of heparinized peripheral whole blood was collected. Genomic DNA from adults with common variable immune deficiency (CVID) and from healthy adult controls was the source for sequencing TCRbeta CDR3 repertoires. Diluted blood was density-centrifuged over Hypaque 1077 or Ficoll-Paque to isolate peripheral blood mononuclear cells. Genomic DNA was obtained from unsorted mononuclear cells using either Qiagen column purification or a centrifugation-based method.

For sequencing input, CVID and control samples contributed equivalent amounts of genomic DNA. For every sample, a 60 bp segment covering the rearranged TCRbeta CDR3 region was amplified and then sequenced. The immunoSEQ assay, a bias-corrected multiplex PCR combined with high-throughput sequencing, was used for TCRbeta amplification. In the authors' own workflow: Each unique nucleotide sequence was treated as a clone and annotated with V, D and J genes, copy number and frequency. Sequences were labeled productive if in frame, and non-productive if out of frame or containing stop codons. Clonality was calculated from Shannon's entropy as previously described. The predicted amino acid sequences of productive clones were used to derive mean CDR3 Kyte-Doolittle hydropathy. Hierarchical clustering of scaled V gene usage was performed with the R hclust function using Manhattan distance and complete linkage. To assess clone sharing by CDR3 amino acid sequence, 12 repertoires per group were resampled over 100 rounds. The repertoires were screened for some 69 published EBV-specific TCRbeta sequences and roughly 250 published CMV-specific TCRbeta sequences. A couple of CVID samples that yielded fewer than 10,000 sequences were excluded from the analysis, so 42 CVID repertoires were retained. TCRdb retrieved this table from immuneACCESS and kept in-frame rearrangements only. Not all clones are present; in checked studies, unresolved V genes account for under half, and no reason is known for the remainder. From that table come the V and J calls and clone size; the DNA was used to work out D and trimming. There are 20,000 or so clones in this sample, and none of them is a singleton. The ten largest clones capture 2.5% of the sample.

The CDR3 runs 13 residues from the cysteine to the phenylalanine. Of the CDR3's DNA, 30 bases were read; they are in frame from base 1. The germline V gene (reference sequence) provides CDR1 SEHNR and CDR2 FQNEAQ. The V end gives up 6 bases and the J end 4 bases, leaving 3 bases in the junction not matched to a gene. This clone has at least ten counts. It has no known antigen specificity. The read terminates 3 residues ahead of where the CDR3 ends, so the germline J gene completes it. In the same sample, other DNA sequences code for this CDR3. The sequence was collected from a human donor with common variable immunodeficiency. Specimen: peripheral blood mononuclear cells. Recombination connected TRBV7-9 to TRBJ1-5, with 7 bases aligning to TRBD1. The CDR3 DNA, read in part, is TGTGCCAGCAGTTCACAGGGGAATCAGCCC. This is translated as CASSSQGNQP. The entire CDR3 reads CASSSQGNQPQHF.